The next 17 T cell receptor beta chains were all read from a single sample in a study of regulatory T cells in long-lasting Graves disease. Time point: newly diagnosed GD, antithyroid drugs for less than 3 months. With RNA extracted from PBMCs as input, the TCR library was made. For TCR beta, libraries came from iRepertoire HTBI primers and Arm-PCR of CDR3 regions. One entry per CDR3 protein results from TCRdb running MiXCR on the multiplex PCR reads. This sample has over 300,000 distinct CDR3 sequences, with around 15% found just once. Sample: peripheral blood mononuclear cells (PBMCs), taken at new diagnosis, from a patient treated with antithyroid drugs. The receptors come from a female donor with Graves disease.

This clonotype was seen repeatedly, ten times or more. The chain links TRBV7-2 to TRBJ2-7; 9 bases fit TRBD2. The germline gives CDR1 SGHTA, CDR2 FQGNSA. V was pared by 1 base and J by 2 bases, with 0 bases of the junction left unmatched. The CDR3 runs 14 residues. CDR3 protein: CASSLGGRAYEQYF. CDR3 nucleotide sequence: TGTGCCAGCAGCTTAGGCGGGAGGGCCTACGAGCAGTACTTC.

In this sample, this clonotype turned up many times. The chain employs TRBV5-1 and TRBJ2-7; no firm D call. Trimming took off 1 base at V and 7 bases at J, with 15 bases between the two ends. CDR1 is SGHRS, CDR2 YFSETQ, per germline. This CDR3 has 14 residues. This CDR3 is CASSLRQASLEQYF. DNA of the CDR3: TGCGCCAGCAGCTTGAGGCAGGCTTCGTTAGAGCAGTACTTC.

This clonotype was detected only a few times. The CDR3 sequence: CSAREPSGRDTGELFF. CDR3 nucleotides: TGCAGTGCTAGAGAACCTAGCGGGAGGGACACCGGGGAGCTGTTTTTT. The V gene is TRBV20-1, the J gene TRBJ2-2; TRBD2 matches at 12 bases. Germline V lookup: CDR1 DFQATT, CDR2 SNEGSKA (reference sequence). With V trimmed by 0 bases and J by 3 bases, 2 bases remained unmatched. The CDR3 runs 16 residues.

This clonotype showed up just a few times. A much larger clone lies one base from this, so it may be a read error. This rearrangement joins TRBV28 to TRBJ2-7, with a weak D call TRBD1 (6 bases). This CDR3 is 15 amino acids long. Trimming cost V 4 bases and J 2 bases, with 15 bases left between them. Germline V lookup: CDR1 MDHEN, CDR2 SYDVKM. In nucleotides, the CDR3 is TGTGCCAGCAGTTCCCCAGGGGTCAGCCCCTACGAGCAGTACTTC. Translating gives CASSSPGVSPYEQYF. The full variable domain, in which reference TRBV28 and TRBJ2-7 provide the parts outside the CDR3, is DVKVTQSSRYLVKRTGEKVFLECVQDMDHENMFWYRQDPGLGLRLIYFSYDVKMKEKGDIPEGYSVSREKKERFSLILESASTNQTSMYLCASSSPGVSPYEQYFGPGTRLTVT.

In this sample, this clonotype turned up many times. Written as DNA, the CDR3 is TGCGCCAGCACCCCAGGGGGGGCTGAAGCTTTCTTT. Translation: CASTPGGAEAFF. This sequence joins TRBV4-1 and TRBJ1-1, with 7 positions matching TRBD1. Germline V gives CDR1 MGHRA, CDR2 YSYEKL. The CDR3 loop spans 12 amino acids. The V and J ends lost 7 bases and 6 bases, in that order; junction bases with no gene match: 5.

This clonotype appeared a few times. This sequence joins TRBV12-3 or TRBV12-4 and TRBJ1-6, with D perhaps TRBD1 (5 bases). V was shortened by 7 bases and J by 11 bases, with 12 bases between the two germline ends. The CDR3 extends over 12 amino acids. The CDR3 reads CASTQWGPPLHF. CDR3 coding DNA: TGTGCCAGCACCCAGTGGGGACCACCCCTCCACTTT.

This clonotype has a count of ten or more. The chain joins TRBV2 to TRBJ1-5; a possible D gene is TRBD1 (5 bases). V lost 4 bases and J 0 bases, leaving 10 bases between the germline ends. Germline assignment: CDR1 SNHLY and CDR2 FYNNEI. The CDR3 runs to 15 residues. As DNA, the CDR3 is TGTGCCAGCAGTGCTCGGGGGAATAGCAATCAGCCCCAGCATTTT. It is translated as CASSARGNSNQPQHF.

This clonotype was recorded many times. DNA of the CDR3: TGCGCCAGCAGTGGGACGGGACAGGCGAGCAATCAGCCCCAGCATTTT. Translating it yields CASSGTGQASNQPQHF. The chain has TRBV10-2 and TRBJ1-5; TRBD1 matches 8 bases. The CDR3 contains 16 residues. CDR1 is WSHSY, CDR2 SAAADI, per germline. V lost 4 bases, J lost 1 base, and 6 bases stayed unmatched.

This clonotype was counted many times. The chain combines TRBV27 with TRBJ1-2; unclear D gene. Deletions cut 6 bases from V and 0 bases from J, with 5 bases between. Germline loops: CDR1 MNHEY, CDR2 SMNVEV (reference sequence). The CDR3 has 12 amino acids. The CDR3 reads CASRAANYGYTF. CDR3 coding DNA: TGTGCCAGCAGAGCAGCTAACTATGGCTACACCTTC.

The chain recombines TRBV9 with TRBJ2-2; D is undetermined. CDR3 length: 13 amino acids. V was cut by 5 bases and J by 4 bases, with 9 bases left in between. Germline V gene data show CDR1 as SGDLS and CDR2 as YYNGEE. The CDR3 sequence: CASSRVGTGELFF. The CDR3 region has the DNA TGTGCCAGCAGTAGGGTGGGCACCGGGGAGCTGTTTTTT.

This clonotype was picked up many times. In nucleotides, the CDR3 is TGTGCCAGCAGCTTAGCTGGGCCGGGGGCCAACGTCCTGACTTTC. It translates to CASSLAGPGANVLTF. The chain has TRBV7-9 and TRBJ2-6; D remains unclear. Trimming removed 0 bases at V and 4 bases at J, with 7 bases between. The CDR3 is made up of 15 amino acids. CDR1 and CDR2 from the germline V gene are SEHNR and FQNEAQ (reference sequence).

This clonotype was seen at least ten times. V gene TRBV28 combines with J gene TRBJ2-1, with TRBD2 matching over 14 bases. This CDR3 spans 16 amino acids. Germline V gene lookup returns CDR1 MDHEN and CDR2 SYDVKM. The junction had 5 bases not matched to a gene; V was cut back by 4 bases and J by 6 bases. The CDR3 region has the DNA TGTGCCAGCAGTTCTCCGACTAGCGGGAGGGGCAATGAGCAGTTCTTC. Translated: CASSSPTSGRGNEQFF.

This clonotype was observed many times. The junction and the germline gene differ at one end; a read error may be behind it. The chain links TRBV6-1 to TRBJ2-3; D may be TRBD1 (6 bases). CDR3 length: 14 amino acids. Germline V gene lookup returns CDR1 MNHNS and CDR2 SASEGT. In DNA form, the CDR3 reads TGCGCCAGCAGTGTGGGACACAGCACAGATACGCAGTATTTT. Its protein is CASSVGHSTDTQYF.

This clonotype was detected ten times or more. CDR3 DNA: TGCGCCAGCAGCTTGGCCGGCTATGAGCAGTTCTTC. Its protein is CASSLAGYEQFF. This rearrangement joins TRBV5-1 to TRBJ2-1; D is undetermined. From germline, CDR1 is SGHRS and CDR2 YFSETQ. This CDR3 has 12 amino acids. Between the trimmed V and J ends, which lost 0 bases and 8 bases, there was a span of 6 bases.

This clonotype was found many times. The gene calls are TRBV28 and TRBJ1-1; D not resolved. The CDR3 is 13 amino acids. The V gene's germline CDR1 is MDHEN and CDR2 SYDVKM. Deletions cut 3 bases from V and 6 bases from J, with 11 bases between. The CDR3 loop is CASSFGGVAEAFF. For the CDR3, the DNA is TGTGCCAGCAGTTTTGGCGGGGTCGCTGAAGCTTTCTTT.

A few counts support this clonotype. This sequence joins TRBV4-3 and TRBJ1-3, with TRBD1 matching over 7 bases. Germline loops: CDR1 LGHNA, CDR2 YSLEER. The CDR3 contains 17 residues. V gave up 0 bases and J gave up 7 bases; unmatched junction bases: 12. The CDR3 DNA reads TGCGCCAGCAGCCAAGAAGGAGGGAGGGGGCAGAGGAACACCATATATTTT. Its protein is CASSQEGGRGQRNTIYF.

The J gene is TRBJ2-7, the V gene TRBV6-2 or TRBV6-3; a possible D gene is TRBD2 (5 bases). In germline, CDR1 is MNHEY, CDR2 SVGEGT. The V end was cut by 5 bases, the J end by 6 bases, with 14 bases between. This CDR3 comprises 13 residues. CDR3 loop: CASSAGEGGEQYF. The DNA for the CDR3 is TGTGCCAGCAGTGCAGGAGAGGGTGGCGAGCAGTACTTC.